The clone carrying this T cell receptor (beta chain) occurred once. Its antigen remains unidentified. Every donor contributed 8 to 10 milliliters of peripheral blood by blood draw. Germline V gene sequence: CDR1 SGHNT, CDR2 YYREEE (reference sequence). V lost 2 bases and J 0 bases, leaving 15 bases between the germline ends. CDR3 length equals 18 residues. The data were taken from a study of blood T cells in healthy people across ages. Study outcomes and limitations: In older individuals, TCR beta diversity per million T cells was lower, falling roughly linearly with age.

Alongside a J-beta primer mix, a sample-barcoded 5' primer served in a second PCR lasting roughly 7 to 11 cycles. Through a template-switch adaptor with 12 random nucleotides, each cDNA molecule received a tag. MiXCR was run by TCRdb on the 5' RACE reads, yielding one entry per CDR3 protein. The data show roughly 730,000 distinct CDR3 sequences, approximately 53% seen once. This rearrangement joins TRBV5-4 to TRBJ2-6, with D possibly being TRBD2 (5 bases). This TCR came from a man aged 35 to 55 in good health. The sample comprised blood. CDR3 coding DNA: TGTGCCAGCAGCTTCAGACGGGGAGTAAGCTCTGGGGCCAACGTCCTGACTTTC. Translating gives CASSFRRGVSSGANVLTF.